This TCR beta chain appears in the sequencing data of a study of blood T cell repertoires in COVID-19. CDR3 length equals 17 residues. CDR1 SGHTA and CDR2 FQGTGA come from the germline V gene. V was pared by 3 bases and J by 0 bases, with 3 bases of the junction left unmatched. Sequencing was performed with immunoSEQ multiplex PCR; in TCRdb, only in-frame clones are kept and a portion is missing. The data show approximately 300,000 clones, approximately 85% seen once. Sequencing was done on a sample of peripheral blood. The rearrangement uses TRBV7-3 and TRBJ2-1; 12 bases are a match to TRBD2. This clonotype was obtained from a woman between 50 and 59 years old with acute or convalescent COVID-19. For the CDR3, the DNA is TGTGCCAGCAGCTTCCTGGGACTAGCGGGCTCCTACAATGAGCAGTTCTTC. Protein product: CASSFLGLAGSYNEQFF.